The TCR beta chain under discussion was sequenced for a study of regulatory T cells in long-lasting Graves disease. This CDR3 is built from 15 residues. Deletions cut 3 bases from V and 4 bases from J, with 16 bases between. The germline CDR1 and CDR2 sequences are SGDLS and YYNGEE. Researchers made TCR beta libraries by using iRepertoire HTBI primers and running Arm-PCR on CDR3 regions. In TCRdb, the multiplex PCR reads were re-called with MiXCR into one record per CDR3 protein. The sample records about 660,000 distinct CDR3 sequences, approximately 29% being singletons. Time point noted: persistent/refractory GD, antithyroid drugs over 5 years with positive TRAb. Extracted RNA from PBMCs served as the source of the TCR library.

The chain joins TRBV9 to TRBJ1-2, with D possibly being TRBD1 (5 bases). This clonotype was sampled from a female donor with Graves disease. Source: peripheral blood mononuclear cells (PBMCs), taken when the disease was refractory, from a patient treated with antithyroid drugs. CDR3 in DNA: TGTGCCAGCAGCGGACACGCCGGGGCGAGCTATGGCTACACCTTC. It encodes CASSGHAGASYGYTF. Based on the CDR3 plus reference TRBV9 and TRBJ1-2, the full variable domain is DSGVTQTPKHLITATGQRVTLRCSPRSGDLSVYWYQQSLDQGLQFLIQYYNGEERAKGNILERFSAQQFPDLHSELNLSSLELGDSALYFCASSGHAGASYGYTFGSGTRLTVV.